Following are 28 T cell receptor beta chains from one sample sequenced in a study of T-cell memory formation after mild COVID-19. TCRdb re-called the 5' RACE reads through MiXCR, storing one row per CDR3 protein. The sample has 75,000 to 95,000 distinct CDR3 sequences; less than 15% are singletons. What was sequenced was PBMCs or a T cell subset sorted from them (not recorded which). These receptors originate from a man in his late teens or twenties who had mild COVID-19 (a few samples of this study predate the infection). Cell type and time point are not known.

The chain carries TRBV9 and TRBJ2-2; D gene uncertain. The CDR3 has 17 amino acids. Looked up from germline, CDR1 is SGDLS and CDR2 is YYNGEE. Trimming pared 3 bases from V and 3 bases from J, leaving 18 bases between. The CDR3 bases are TGTGCCAGCAGCGAGGCTTTGGTCTCACCGGACACCGGGGAGCTGTTTTTT. Amino acids: CASSEALVSPDTGELFF.

This clonotype has just a few counts. V usage is TRBV29-1 and J usage is TRBJ2-7, with TRBD1 matching over 7 bases. Germline values: CDR1 SQVTM, CDR2 ANQGSEA. This CDR3 is built from 14 residues. V lost 3 bases to trimming and J lost 2 bases; unmatched junction nucleotides: 7. The chain's CDR3 is CSVDVTGLAYEQYF. The CDR3 bases are TGCAGCGTTGACGTGACAGGGTTAGCCTACGAGCAGTACTTC.

There are a few counts of this clonotype. V and J are TRBV7-6 and TRBJ1-3; no firm D call. The CDR3 consists of 13 residues. Germline V gene lookup returns CDR1 SGHVS and CDR2 FNYEAQ. Trimming took 5 bases from V and 0 from J, leaving 5 bases between them. CDR3 protein: CASSRNSGNTIYF. The CDR3 nucleotides read TGTGCCAGCAGCAGGAACTCTGGAAACACCATATATTTT.

The chain uses TRBV7-9 and TRBJ2-1, with a weak D call TRBD2 (6 bases). This CDR3 has 16 amino acids. Trimming took 5 bases from V and 0 from J, leaving 14 bases between them. CDR1 is SEHNR, CDR2 FQNEAQ, per germline (reference sequence). The CDR3 spells CASSPMGGSSYNEQFF. In DNA form, the CDR3 reads TGTGCCAGCAGCCCGATGGGGGGAAGCTCCTACAATGAGCAGTTCTTC.

V usage is TRBV19 and J usage is TRBJ2-1; 11 positions match TRBD2. Germline V gene data show CDR1 as LNHDA and CDR2 as SQIVND (reference sequence). This CDR3 spans 16 amino acids. The J segment lost 4 bases and the V segment lost 4 bases, leaving 6 bases of the junction unmatched. The CDR3 sequence is CASSNLAGGPYNEQFF. CDR3 sequence (DNA): TGTGCCAGTAGTAACTTAGCGGGGGGGCCTTACAATGAGCAGTTCTTC.

This clonotype has a handful of counts. The chain links TRBV7-8 to TRBJ2-1; no clear D. CDR1 is SGHVS and CDR2 is FQNEAQ in the germline V gene. V shed 3 bases and J shed 8 bases, with 8 bases lying between them. The CDR3 length is 12 residues. CDR3 sequence: CASSLGRDEQFF. CDR3 in DNA: TGTGCCAGCAGCTTGGGAAGGGATGAGCAGTTCTTC.

In DNA form, the CDR3 reads TGTGCCAGCAGTGGGGGGACTAGCGGAACAGATACGCAGTATTTT. Protein sequence: CASSGGTSGTDTQYF. This chain uses TRBV12-3 or TRBV12-4 with TRBJ2-3; 11 bases line up with TRBD2. V was pared by 5 bases and J by 3 bases, with 4 bases of the junction left unmatched. CDR3 length equals 15 residues.

This clonotype was observed a handful of times. This chain joins TRBV14 and TRBJ2-5; 11 bases are shared with TRBD1. The CDR3 contains 15 residues. The germline gives CDR1 SGHDN, CDR2 FVKESK. With V trimmed by 1 base and J by 7 bases, 5 bases remained unmatched. CDR3 DNA sequence: TGTGCCAGCAGCCAAGGCAGGACAGGGGGCGGGACCCAGTACTTC. Protein sequence: CASSQGRTGGGTQYF.

The chain combines TRBV4-1 with TRBJ2-2, with D possibly matching TRBD2 (6 bases). The V gene lost 3 bases and the J gene lost 5 bases, with 19 bases spanning the gap. Germline V gene data show CDR1 as MGHRA and CDR2 as YSYEKL. The CDR3 spans 17 residues. The DNA for the CDR3 is TGCGCCAGCAGCCAGTCCCCCGCGGGGCCTCGGACCGGGGAGCTGTTTTTT. Translation: CASSQSPAGPRTGELFF.

The rearrangement uses TRBV15 and TRBJ2-7; D may be TRBD1 (6 bases). V was trimmed by 4 bases and J by 0 bases, leaving 13 bases between them. CDR1 is LNHNV and CDR2 is YYDKDF in the germline V gene (reference sequence). The CDR3 is 15 residues long. CDR3 in DNA: TGTGCCACCAGCAAATACAGGGAGAGCTCCTACGAGCAGTACGTC. Residues: CATSKYRESSYEQYV.

This chain links TRBV5-5 with TRBJ2-3; TRBD2 aligns across 11 bases. CDR1 is SGHKS and CDR2 is YYEKEE in the germline V gene (reference sequence). V shed 3 bases and J 5 bases; nucleotides not matched to a gene: 11. CDR3 length: 17 residues. The CDR3 bases are TGTGCCAGCAGCTGGGGTCTAGCGGGGGGCCCTGGAGATACGCAGTATTTT. This sequence encodes CASSWGLAGGPGDTQYF. Based on the CDR3 plus reference TRBV5-5 and TRBJ2-3, the full variable domain is DAGVTQSPTHLIKTRGQQVTLRCSPISGHKSVSWYQQVLGQGPQFIFQYYEKEERGRGNFPDRFSARQFPNYSSELNVNALLLGDSALYLCASSWGLAGGPGDTQYFGPGTRLTVL.

This clonotype was picked up a small number of times. J is TRBJ1-2 and V is TRBV12-3 or TRBV12-4; TRBD1 is a possible D gene (5 bases). V lost 3 bases and J lost 6, with 8 bases in between. This CDR3 region has 12 residues. In nucleotides, the CDR3 is TGTGCCAGCAGTTTCAGGGCCCATGGCTACACCTTC. It translates to CASSFRAHGYTF.

This clonotype appeared many times. V is TRBV4-2 and J is TRBJ2-1; 12 nucleotides match TRBD2. V shed 6 bases and J 0 bases; nucleotides not matched to a gene: 6. Germline lookup yields CDR1 LGHNA and CDR2 YNFKEQ. The CDR3 is 17 residues long. CDR3: CASSSRTSGVSYNEQFF. The CDR3 DNA reads as TGTGCCAGCAGTTCTAGGACTAGCGGGGTCTCCTACAATGAGCAGTTCTTC.

The genes are TRBV12-3 or TRBV12-4 and TRBJ2-5, with 7 bases aligning to TRBD2. After removal of 8 bases from V and 5 bases from J, the junction contained 8 bases not matched to a gene. This CDR3 comprises 13 residues. CDR3 sequence reads: CASSQWGGETQYF. The CDR3 DNA sequence: TGTGCCAGCTCGCAGTGGGGAGGGGAGACCCAGTACTTC.

The rearrangement uses TRBV6-5 and TRBJ2-3; 10 positions agree with TRBD2. V shed 6 bases and J 6 bases; nucleotides not matched to a gene: 12. CDR1 is MNHEY, CDR2 SVGAGI, per germline. CDR3 length equals 16 residues. The CDR3 loop reads CASRYLAGADGDTQYF. The CDR3 DNA reads TGTGCCAGCAGGTATCTAGCGGGGGCCGACGGGGATACGCAGTATTTT.

This clonotype was counted a few times. The rearrangement joins TRBV9 to TRBJ1-4, with D perhaps TRBD1 (5 bases). Germline CDR1 is SGDLS and CDR2 is YYNGEE. V shed 5 bases and J shed 0 bases, with 11 bases lying between them. This CDR3 contains 15 residues. CDR3 loop: CASSLDSSTNEKLFF. The CDR3 DNA sequence: TGTGCCAGCAGTCTTGACAGTTCAACTAATGAAAAACTGTTTTTT.

The V call is TRBV4-1, the J call TRBJ2-3; 11 bases are shared with TRBD2. The CDR3 contains 17 residues. Germline CDR1 and CDR2: MGHRA and YSYEKL. V gave up 1 base and J gave up 2 bases; unmatched junction bases: 5. CDR3 sequence (DNA): TGCGCCAGCAGCCAAGGTCCTAGCGGGGGGATCACAGATACGCAGTATTTT. Residues: CASSQGPSGGITDTQYF.

The chain joins TRBV20-1 to TRBJ1-2; D call uncertain. This CDR3 region has 15 residues. The germline V gene has CDR1 DFQATT and CDR2 SNEGSKA (reference sequence). The V end was cut by 0 bases, the J end by 5 bases, with 16 bases between. The CDR3 DNA reads as TGCAGTGCTAGAGATAGCGCAGTGTCAAGATATGGCTACACCTTC. Residues: CSARDSAVSRYGYTF.

The table lists this clonotype with a few counts. V gene TRBV11-2 combines with J gene TRBJ2-5; no firm D call. The CDR3 is 14 amino acids. Germline CDR1 reads SGHAT; CDR2 reads FQNNGV. Trimming shortened V by 5 bases and J by 0 bases, and 10 bases separated the two germline ends. The CDR3 DNA reads TGTGCCAGCAGCACAGAAGGGTACCAAGAGACCCAGTACTTC. Translated: CASSTEGYQETQYF. Looking up the rest from reference TRBV11-2 and TRBJ2-5 gives the full variable domain: EAGVAQSPRYKIIEKRQSVAFWCNPISGHATLYWYQQILGQGPKLLIQFQNNGVVDDSQLPKDRFSAERLKGVDSTLKIQPAKLEDSAVYLCASSTEGYQETQYFGPGTRLLVL.

Ten or more counts support this clonotype. This sequence joins TRBV12-3 or TRBV12-4 and TRBJ1-5; D is unresolved. CDR3 size: 11 residues. V lost 4 bases, J lost 8 bases, and 6 bases lay in between. The DNA of the CDR3 is TGTGCCAGCAGTTATGGGGAGCCCCAGCATTTT. It specifies CASSYGEPQHF.

Only a few counts were recorded for this clonotype. The DNA of the CDR3 is TGTGCCTGGAGTGCAGGGAGCGGCGACTATGGCTACACCTTC. As protein: CAWSAGSGDYGYTF. This rearrangement joins TRBV30 to TRBJ1-2, with a possible D match to TRBD1 (5 bases). This CDR3 comprises 14 residues. The germline CDR1 and CDR2 sequences are GTSNPN and SVGIG (reference sequence). V shed 1 base and J shed 3 bases, with 12 bases lying between them.

V is TRBV12-5 and J is TRBJ1-5; no reliable D call. Germline CDR1 reads LGHNT; CDR2 reads FRNRAP. V was shortened by 0 bases and J by 4 bases, with 10 bases between the two germline ends. The CDR3 totals 15 residues. The CDR3 nucleotides are TGTGCTAGTGGTTTGGTACCGTCAGGTAATCAGCCCCAGCATTTT. Its translation is CASGLVPSGNQPQHF.

The V and J genes are TRBV4-3 and TRBJ2-3, with D perhaps matching TRBD1 or TRBD2 (5 bases each). V dropped 3 bases and J dropped 0 bases, with 13 bases sitting between them. The CDR3 consists of 16 residues. The V gene's germline CDR1 is LGHNA and CDR2 YSLEER. CDR3 in DNA: TGCGCCAGCAGCCAGTCCGGGACGGCAAGCACAGATACGCAGTATTTT. Amino acid sequence: CASSQSGTASTDTQYF.

V usage is TRBV7-2 and J usage is TRBJ2-7, with D possibly being TRBD1 or TRBD2 (6 bases each). CDR1 is SGHTA and CDR2 is FQGNSA in the germline V gene. The CDR3 spans 13 residues. Trimming left V 5 bases short and J 9 bases short, with 17 bases between. The CDR3 spells CASSPTSGAWQYF. The CDR3 DNA is TGTGCCAGCAGCCCGACCTCGGGGGCGTGGCAGTACTTC.

The rearrangement links TRBV7-2 to TRBJ2-5; 12 bases map to TRBD2. Germline V gene sequence: CDR1 SGHTA, CDR2 FQGNSA. The junction had 5 bases not matched to a gene; V was cut back by 1 base and J by 5 bases. CDR3 length: 16 residues. CDR3 nucleotide sequence: TGTGCCAGCAGCTTAGACCTAGCGGGGGGGCCGGAGACCCAGTACTTC. As protein: CASSLDLAGGPETQYF.

The V call is TRBV7-3, the J call TRBJ2-3, with D uncertain. The germline V gene has CDR1 SGHTA and CDR2 FQGTGA. V was clipped by 6 bases and J by 4 bases, with 14 bases between them. The CDR3 is 14 residues long. The CDR3 bases are TGTGCCAGCAGTTTGACGCTACCGGCAGATACGCAGTATTTT. Protein: CASSLTLPADTQYF.

This clonotype has at least ten counts. The CDR3 loop is CASSVEASGVGNEQFF. In nucleotides, the CDR3 is TGTGCCAGCAGCGTAGAGGCTAGCGGGGTAGGCAATGAGCAGTTCTTC. The rearrangement uses TRBV9 and TRBJ2-1, with 9 bases lining up with TRBD2. Germline CDR1 is SGDLS and CDR2 is YYNGEE. This CDR3 is built from 16 residues. The V and J ends lost 0 bases and 6 bases, in that order; junction bases with no gene match: 7. Full variable domain (rest looked up from reference TRBV9 and TRBJ2-1): DSGVTQTPKHLITATGQRVTLRCSPRSGDLSVYWYQQSLDQGLQFLIQYYNGEERAKGNILERFSAQQFPDLHSELNLSSLELGDSALYFCASSVEASGVGNEQFFGPGTRLTVL.

This clonotype showed up just a few times. The chain uses TRBV19 and TRBJ2-2; TRBD1 aligns across 7 bases. The J segment lost 1 base and the V segment lost 5 bases, leaving 4 bases of the junction unmatched. The CDR3 sequence is 15 residues long. In germline, CDR1 is LNHDA, CDR2 SQIVND (reference sequence). CDR3 in amino acids: CASSRTGLNTGELFF. The CDR3 bases are TGTGCCAGTAGTCGGACAGGCCTGAACACCGGGGAGCTGTTTTTT.